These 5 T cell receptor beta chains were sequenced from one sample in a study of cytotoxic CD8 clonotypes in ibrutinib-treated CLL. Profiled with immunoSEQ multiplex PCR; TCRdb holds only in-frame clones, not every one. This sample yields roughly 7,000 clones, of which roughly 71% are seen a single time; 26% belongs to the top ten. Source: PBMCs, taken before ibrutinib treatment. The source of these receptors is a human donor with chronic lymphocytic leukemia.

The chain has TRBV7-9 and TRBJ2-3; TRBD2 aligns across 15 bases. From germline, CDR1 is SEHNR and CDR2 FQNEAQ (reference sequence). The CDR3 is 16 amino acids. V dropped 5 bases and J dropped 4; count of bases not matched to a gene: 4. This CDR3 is CASSTGTSGRSDTQYF. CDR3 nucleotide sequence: TGTGCCAGCAGCACCGGGACTAGCGGGAGGTCAGATACGCAGTATTTT.

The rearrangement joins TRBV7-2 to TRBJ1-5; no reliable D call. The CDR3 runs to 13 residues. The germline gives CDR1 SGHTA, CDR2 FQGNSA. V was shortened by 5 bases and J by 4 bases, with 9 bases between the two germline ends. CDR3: CASSTNPNQPQHF. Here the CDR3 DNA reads TGTGCCAGCAGCACGAACCCAAATCAGCCCCAGCATTTT.

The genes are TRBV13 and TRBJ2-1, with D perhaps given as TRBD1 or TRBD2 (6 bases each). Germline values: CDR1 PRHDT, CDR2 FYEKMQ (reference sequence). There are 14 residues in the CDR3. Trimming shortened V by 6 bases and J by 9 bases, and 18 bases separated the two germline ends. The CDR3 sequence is CASRVGGPSGEQFF. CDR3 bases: TGTGCCAGCAGGGTAGGGGGGCCCTCCGGTGAGCAGTTCTTC.

This CDR3 reads CASSPPSSGRYNEQFF. The CDR3 region has the DNA TGTGCCAGCTCACCACCATCCAGCGGGAGATACAATGAGCAGTTCTTC. The V call is TRBV18, the J call TRBJ2-1, with 8 bases fitting TRBD2. Germline V gene lookup returns CDR1 KGHSH and CDR2 LQKENI. With V trimmed by 0 bases and J by 4 bases, 5 bases remained unmatched. The CDR3 is 16 amino acids.

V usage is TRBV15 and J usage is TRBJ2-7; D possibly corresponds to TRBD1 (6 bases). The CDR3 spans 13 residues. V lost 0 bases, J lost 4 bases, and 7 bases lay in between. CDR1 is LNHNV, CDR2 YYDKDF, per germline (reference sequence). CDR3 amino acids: CATSRETGYEQYF. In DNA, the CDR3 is TGTGCCACCAGCAGAGAGACAGGATACGAGCAGTACTTC. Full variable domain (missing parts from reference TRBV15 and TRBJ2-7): DAMVIQNPRYQVTQFGKPVTLSCSQTLNHNVMYWYQQKSSQAPKLLFHYYDKDFNNEADTPDNFQSRRPNTSFCFLDIRSPGLGDTAMYLCATSRETGYEQYFGPGTRLTVT.